These 17 T cell receptor beta chains originate from one sample sequenced in a study of shared clonotypes between healthy human individuals. CD45RO-negative, CCR7-selected cells formed the naive CD8 fraction, which excluded terminally differentiated effector memory CD45RA+ cells. TCRdb's copy holds only in-frame clones and misses some; the assay was immunoSEQ multiplex PCR. The sample carries around 650,000 clones, 95% to 96% recorded once. Sequenced input: naive CD8+ T cells sorted from blood. The receptors derive from a woman aged 30 to 39 in good health.

This clone was counted once. This chain joins TRBV19 and TRBJ2-3; 7 bases align to TRBD2. Germline V gives CDR1 LNHDA, CDR2 SQIVND (reference sequence). This CDR3 region has 14 residues. V gave up 6 bases and J gave up 5 bases; unmatched junction bases: 8. CDR3 sequence: CASSPVGGGDTQYF. The CDR3 nucleotides are TGTGCCAGTAGCCCCGTTGGGGGGGGAGATACGCAGTATTTT.

The chain uses TRBV28 and TRBJ1-5; tentatively, D is TRBD1 (6 bases). The V end was cut by 0 bases, the J end by 6 bases, with 9 bases between. CDR1 and CDR2 (germline): MDHEN, SYDVKM. The CDR3 consists of 14 residues. The CDR3 nucleotides read TGTGCCAGCAGTTTATGGGGGGCAGCTCAGCCCCAGCATTTT. This gives the protein CASSLWGAAQPQHF.

The CDR3 sequence is CATSSDEGATNEKLFF. The DNA of the CDR3 is TGTGCCACCAGCAGCGACGAGGGTGCAACTAATGAAAAACTGTTTTTT. This sequence joins TRBV15 and TRBJ1-4; D gene ambiguous. CDR3 length: 16 amino acids. The V gene lost 3 bases and the J gene lost 0 bases, with 11 bases spanning the gap. Looked up from germline, CDR1 is LNHNV and CDR2 is YYDKDF (reference sequence).

This rearrangement joins TRBV7-9 to TRBJ2-7; 7 bases line up with TRBD1. The V gene end was trimmed by 3 bases and the J gene end by 4 bases; junction bases not matched to a gene: 12. Germline loops: CDR1 SEHNR, CDR2 FQNEAQ (reference sequence). The CDR3 consists of 16 residues. The CDR3 spells CASSLGSGQMSYEQYF. The CDR3 nucleotides are TGTGCCAGCAGCTTGGGTTCGGGACAGATGTCTTACGAGCAGTACTTC.

The J gene is TRBJ1-1, the V gene TRBV27; perhaps TRBD1 as D (5 bases). Germline V gene data show CDR1 as MNHEY and CDR2 as SMNVEV (reference sequence). This CDR3 has 14 residues. V was trimmed by 2 bases and J by 3 bases, leaving 10 bases between them. CDR3 sequence: CASSLPGPDTEAFF. CDR3 nucleotides: TGTGCCAGCAGTTTACCGGGACCCGACACTGAAGCTTTCTTT.

This clone has more than one count but fewer than ten. This chain joins TRBV2 and TRBJ1-4, with 7 bases that match TRBD1. With V trimmed by 2 bases and J by 7 bases, 7 bases remained unmatched. There are 15 residues in the CDR3. Germline lookup yields CDR1 SNHLY and CDR2 FYNNEI. CDR3 sequence reads: CASSESGTDREKLFF. In DNA, the CDR3 is TGTGCCAGCAGTGAAAGCGGGACAGACCGTGAAAAACTGTTTTTT.

The genes are TRBV27 and TRBJ2-3; 9 positions agree with TRBD2. V lost 5 bases, J lost 2 bases, and 5 bases stayed unmatched. This CDR3 has 15 residues. Germline-derived CDR1 and CDR2 are MNHEY and SMNVEV (reference sequence). CDR3 coding DNA: TGTGCCAGCAGTCCTCTAGCGGGGAACACAGATACGCAGTATTTT. Protein: CASSPLAGNTDTQYF.

The chain carries TRBV19 and TRBJ1-5; D not resolved. V was trimmed by 0 bases and J by 6 bases, leaving 9 bases between them. There are 14 residues in the CDR3. Germline CDR1 is LNHDA and CDR2 is SQIVND (reference sequence). The chain's CDR3 is CASSIDLEVQPQHF. CDR3 in DNA: TGTGCCAGTAGTATAGATTTGGAAGTTCAGCCCCAGCATTTT.

The chain joins TRBV2 to TRBJ1-4; no reliable D call. Trimming took 3 bases from V and 3 from J, leaving 14 bases between them. The CDR3 runs to 16 residues. The germline V gene encodes CDR1 SNHLY and CDR2 FYNNEI. As DNA, the CDR3 is TGTGCCAGCAGTGAGGTGCCTGTCGTATCTAATGAAAAACTGTTTTTT. It yields the protein CASSEVPVVSNEKLFF.

The chain couples TRBV9 to TRBJ1-4, with D perhaps matching TRBD1 (5 bases). The CDR3 length is 15 residues. Trimming stripped 2 bases from V and 7 bases from J, with 15 bases between. Germline CDR1 and CDR2: SGDLS and YYNGEE. This CDR3 is CASSVGGLGLEKLFF. For the CDR3, the DNA is TGTGCCAGCAGCGTGGGGGGTTTGGGTCTTGAAAAACTGTTTTTT.

The chain employs TRBV9 and TRBJ2-3, with 10 bases identical to TRBD2. V gave up 7 bases and J gave up 8 bases; unmatched junction bases: 10. The CDR3 covers 14 residues. CDR1 is SGDLS and CDR2 is YYNGEE in the germline V gene. Written as DNA, the CDR3 is TGTGCCAGCCAACCGGGACTAGCGTCTGGTACGCAGTATTTT. It translates to CASQPGLASGTQYF.

This sequence joins TRBV5-8 and TRBJ2-1; 10 positions match TRBD2. CDR1 is SGHTS and CDR2 is YDEGEE in the germline V gene. The CDR3 contains 16 residues. J lost 7 bases, V lost 4 bases, and 11 bases had no gene match. The CDR3 is CASSLKAPSGSNEQFF. The CDR3 DNA is TGTGCCAGCAGCCTAAAAGCTCCTAGCGGGAGTAATGAGCAGTTCTTC. The entire variable domain, with the rest obtained from reference TRBV5-8 and TRBJ2-1, is as follows: EAGVTQSPTHLIKTRGQQATLRCSPISGHTSVYWYQQALGLGLQFLLWYDEGEERNRGNFPPRFSGRQFPNYSSELNVNALELEDSALYLCASSLKAPSGSNEQFFGPGTRLTVL.

J is TRBJ2-7 and V is TRBV7-2; TRBD2 is a possible D gene (6 bases). Trimming cost V 0 bases and J 2 bases, with 17 bases left between them. The germline V gene has CDR1 SGHTA and CDR2 FQGNSA. This CDR3 has 17 residues. CDR3 region: CASSLAAPGLKPYEQYF. The DNA of the CDR3 is TGTGCCAGCAGCTTAGCTGCCCCGGGACTGAAACCCTACGAGCAGTACTTC.

The V call is TRBV7-2, the J call TRBJ2-1, with 10 bases matching TRBD2. The trim removed 0 bases at V and 7 bases at J, leaving 9 bases unmatched. In germline, CDR1 is SGHTA, CDR2 FQGNSA. This CDR3 contains 17 residues. The CDR3 sequence is CASSLAASGSLVNEQFF. The CDR3, as DNA: TGTGCCAGCAGCTTAGCGGCTAGCGGGAGTTTGGTTAATGAGCAGTTCTTC.

V and J are TRBV4-1 and TRBJ2-1; 14 nucleotides agree with TRBD2. The germline gives CDR1 MGHRA, CDR2 YSYEKL. V gave up 2 bases and J gave up 8 bases; unmatched junction bases: 11. The CDR3 is 18 residues long. CDR3 protein: CASSQLGLAGGKRDEQFF. The CDR3 nucleotides are TGCGCCAGCAGCCAACTCGGACTAGCGGGAGGAAAGCGGGATGAGCAGTTCTTC.

J is TRBJ1-1 and V is TRBV4-1; no firm D call. V lost 2 bases, J lost 0 bases, and 10 bases lay in between. Germline assignment: CDR1 MGHRA and CDR2 YSYEKL. CDR3 length: 15 amino acids. The CDR3 is CASSQHVGMNTEAFF. The CDR3 coding sequence is TGCGCCAGCAGCCAACATGTGGGGATGAACACTGAAGCTTTCTTT.

CDR3 coding DNA: TGTGCCAGCAGTCCAGGGGGTTGGGGGGGCTACACCTTC. This encodes CASSPGGWGGYTF. The V call is TRBV27, the J call TRBJ1-2, with 7 bases aligning to TRBD1. V lost 5 bases, J lost 8 bases, and 8 bases stayed unmatched. Germline CDR1 reads MNHEY; CDR2 reads SMNVEV (reference sequence). The CDR3 is made up of 13 amino acids.